This TCR beta chain was found in a study of T cell repertoires in cytomegalovirus infection. This CDR3 contains 14 residues. Germline-derived CDR1 and CDR2 are SGHTA and FQGNSA. Trimming took 5 bases from V and 1 from J, leaving 9 bases between them. TCRdb independently ran MiXCR on the reads; one entry per CDR3 protein. The profile covers over 150,000 distinct CDR3 sequences, with 13% to 15% appearing a single time and approximately 30% taken by the ten largest. This clonotype was seen at least ten times. The chain joins TRBV7-2 to TRBJ2-4; D possibly corresponds to TRBD1 (5 bases). The sequence came from a human donor in good health (CMV status not recorded). Some clones in this sample may be carry-over from other donors' samples. Sample: PBMCs. In DNA form, the CDR3 reads TGTGCCAGCAGCCTAGGGGCCGCCAAAAACATTCAGTACTTC. Translating it yields CASSLGAAKNIQYF.